Detailed here is one T cell receptor (beta chain). Its cognate antigen is unknown. The PCR made use of 60 Vbeta and 13 Jbeta primers. Original processing methods: A later analysis counted 70 million to 85 million unique TCR beta chains, some 12 million shared. Sequencing was performed with immunoSEQ multiplex PCR; in TCRdb, only in-frame clones are kept and a portion is missing. That table supplies the V and J calls and clone size; D and trimming were determined from the DNA. Here the sample spans about 180,000 clones, 78% being singletons. Germline CDR1 and CDR2: SGDLS and YYNGEE. CDR3 length: 14 residues. V was cut by 0 bases and J by 3 bases, with 6 bases left in between. The sample comes from a study of cytomegalovirus exposure and HLA in healthy donors. The study's findings and limits: Reportedly, cytomegalovirus status was diagnosed with high sensitivity and specificity. A previous analysis found most TCR beta V segments productive roughly 87% or roughly 30% of the time. The study flagged about 150 TCR beta chains as cytomegalovirus-associated.

J is TRBJ2-2 and V is TRBV9, with D perhaps matching TRBD1 (6 bases). The receptor comes from a woman aged 50 to 60 in good health and CMV-seropositive. The sample consisted of PBMCs. The CDR3 loop reads CASSVEGDTGELFF. DNA for the CDR3: TGTGCCAGCAGCGTAGAGGGGGACACCGGGGAGCTGTTTTTT.